A selection of T cell receptor beta chains follows, all from one sample in a study of PD-1 blockade in classical Hodgkin lymphoma. The assay was immunoSEQ multiplex PCR, and TCRdb's table has in-frame clones only and misses some. Of tens of thousands of clones in the sample, 80% are singletons; the top ten hold 22%. The sequences come from peripheral blood mononuclear cells (PBMCs), collected before the second cycle of nivolumab. Every receptor here comes from a human donor with classical Hodgkin lymphoma. The CDR3 runs from the conserved cysteine through the conserved F or W. The D gene is left open where the match is weak. Size is stated for part of the rows, as once, few or many counts, or as a class when the clone is expanded.

size: NA
V: TRBV4-2
D: TRBD2
J: TRBJ2-1
CDR3: CASSQDFGGGSYNEQFF
DNA: TGTGCCAGCAGCCAAGACTTTGGGGGGGGTTCCTACAATGAGCAGTTCTTC

size: NA
V: TRBV30
D: TRBD2
J: TRBJ2-3
CDR3: CAWSVGNDIGGGTFPDTQYF
DNA: TGTGCCTGGAGTGTAGGAAATGACATTGGGGGGGGGACCTTCCCAGATACGCAGTATTTT

size: NA
V: TRBV6-4
D: TRBD1
J: TRBJ2-4
CDR3: CASSDEDRPNIQYF
DNA: TGTGCCAGCAGTGACGAGGACAGGCCTAACATTCAGTACTTC

size: NA
V: TRBV10-2
D: NA
J: TRBJ2-5
CDR3: CASRSKVGETQYF
DNA: TGCGCCAGCAGGTCCAAAGTAGGAGAGACCCAGTACTTC

size: NA
V: TRBV27
D: NA
J: TRBJ2-7
CDR3: CASSFSRHTLSYEQYF
DNA: TGTGCCAGCAGTTTCTCCCGGCACACACTATCCTACGAGCAGTACTTC

size: NA
V: TRBV10-2
D: NA
J: TRBJ2-1
CDR3: CATARGGGNNEQFF
DNA: TGCGCCACCGCACGGGGAGGGGGAAACAATGAGCAGTTCTTC

size: NA
V: TRBV6-1
D: TRBD2
J: TRBJ2-1
CDR3: CASRPRTSGGIEQFF
DNA: TGTGCCAGCAGACCCAGGACTAGCGGGGGGATAGAGCAGTTCTTC

size: NA
V: TRBV28
D: NA
J: TRBJ1-2
CDR3: CASSLVGVQGYTF
DNA: TGTGCCAGCAGTTTGGTTGGGGTTCAAGGCTACACCTTC

size: NA
V: TRBV9
D: TRBD1
J: TRBJ1-2
CDR3: CASSVDRGRGYTF
DNA: TGTGCCAGCAGCGTGGACAGGGGGCGCGGCTACACCTTC

size: NA
V: TRBV6-5
D: NA
J: TRBJ1-4
CDR3: CASSPVAGEFEKLFF
DNA: TGTGCCAGCAGTCCGGTTGCAGGGGAGTTCGAAAAACTGTTTTTT

size: few
V: TRBV2
D: TRBD2
J: TRBJ2-7
CDR3: CASMGGGRREQYF
DNA: TGTGCCAGCATGGGCGGGGGGCGTCGCGAGCAGTACTTC

size: NA
V: TRBV5-1
D: NA
J: TRBJ2-1
CDR3: CASSLDSGEKFF
DNA: TGCGCCAGCAGTCTCGACAGCGGCGAGAAGTTCTTC

size: NA
V: TRBV29-1
D: TRBD1
J: TRBJ1-1
CDR3: CSVALSGGGTEAFF
DNA: TGCAGCGTTGCCCTGTCAGGGGGAGGCACTGAAGCTTTCTTT

size: once
V: TRBV6-6
D: TRBD1
J: TRBJ2-1
CDR3: CARSSPDRGANEQFF
DNA: TGTGCCAGAAGTTCCCCGGACAGGGGGGCGAATGAGCAGTTCTTC

size: NA
V: TRBV29-1
D: NA
J: TRBJ1-2
CDR3: CSAGGLGVLGYTF
DNA: TGCAGCGCTGGGGGCCTCGGGGTCCTTGGCTACACCTTC

size: NA
V: TRBV5-6
D: NA
J: TRBJ2-3
CDR3: CASSFKFRVLRTDTQYF
DNA: TGTGCCAGCAGCTTCAAATTTAGGGTACTGCGCACAGATACGCAGTATTTT

size: NA
V: TRBV9
D: NA
J: TRBJ1-3
CDR3: CASSGGRGLTVGNTIYF
DNA: TGTGCCAGCAGCGGGGGAAGAGGGCTCACCGTTGGAAACACCATATATTTT

size: NA
V: TRBV5-6
D: NA
J: TRBJ2-2
CDR3: CASSLYMATGELFF
DNA: TGTGCCAGCAGCTTGTATATGGCCACCGGGGAGCTGTTTTTT

size: once
V: TRBV5-4
D: TRBD2
J: TRBJ2-5
CDR3: CASSLTSGPQETQYF
DNA: TGTGCCAGCAGCTTGACTAGCGGGCCCCAAGAGACCCAGTACTTC

size: many
V: TRBV5-1
D: NA
J: TRBJ1-3
CDR3: CASSPAMGGSGNTIYF
DNA: TGCGCCAGCAGCCCAGCCATGGGGGGCTCTGGAAACACCATATATTTT

size: NA
V: TRBV9
D: TRBD1
J: TRBJ2-1
CDR3: CASSVDRTGSSYNEQFF
DNA: TGTGCCAGCAGCGTCGACCGGACAGGGAGCTCCTACAATGAGCAGTTCTTC

size: once
V: TRBV9
D: TRBD1
J: TRBJ2-1
CDR3: CASSAGQGDEQFF
DNA: TGTGCCAGCAGCGCAGGACAGGGGGATGAGCAGTTCTTC

size: NA
V: TRBV5-6
D: NA
J: TRBJ2-7
CDR3: CASSFISYEQYF
DNA: TGTGCCAGCAGCTTTATCAGCTACGAGCAGTACTTC